This TCR beta chain was captured by sequencing in a study of regulatory T cells in long-lasting Graves disease. With regard to this clonotype: Just one base apart from a much larger clone, this may be a read error.

CDR3 length equals 13 residues. Trimming removed 11 bases from V and 5 bases from J; junction bases left unmatched: 7. Per the germline V gene, CDR1 is MNHNS and CDR2 is SASEGT. Assembly of TCR beta libraries relied on iRepertoire HTBI primers together with Arm-PCR of CDR3 regions. One entry per CDR3 protein, called by TCRdb with MiXCR from the multiplex PCR reads. Of about 220,000 distinct CDR3 sequences listed, about 19% are singletons. The time point denotes: newly diagnosed GD, antithyroid drugs for less than 3 months. From PBMCs, RNA was extracted and then used to make the TCR library. The same data also contributed to another study, on T cells in Graves' hyperthyroidism and ophthalmopathy.

The sequence derives from a woman aged 25 to 45 with Graves disease. The chain links TRBV6-1 to TRBJ2-2, with 8 positions matching TRBD2. Sequencing used peripheral blood mononuclear cells (PBMCs), obtained at new diagnosis, from a patient treated with antithyroid drugs. CDR3 DNA: TGTGCCGGCCTTAGACTAGCGACCGGGGAGCTGTTTTTT. Encoded protein: CAGLRLATGELFF.